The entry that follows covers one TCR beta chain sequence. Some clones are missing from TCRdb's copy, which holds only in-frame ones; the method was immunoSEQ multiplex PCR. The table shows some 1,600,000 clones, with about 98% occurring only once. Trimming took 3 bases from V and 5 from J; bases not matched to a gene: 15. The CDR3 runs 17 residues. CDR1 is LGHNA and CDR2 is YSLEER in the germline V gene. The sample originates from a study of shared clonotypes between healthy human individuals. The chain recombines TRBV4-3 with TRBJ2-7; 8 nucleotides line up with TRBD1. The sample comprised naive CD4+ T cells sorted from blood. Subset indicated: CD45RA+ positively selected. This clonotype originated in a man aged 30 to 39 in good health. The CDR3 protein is CASSQNVDSGGFDEQYF. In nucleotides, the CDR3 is TGCGCCAGCAGCCAGAATGTAGATTCAGGGGGCTTCGACGAGCAGTACTTC.